This T cell receptor beta chain was captured by sequencing in a study of T cell responses to AZD1222 COVID-19 vaccine. Overall study results and limits: White British people made up most donors, females outnumbered males, and clonal diversity was possibly underestimated. Two AZD1222 doses significantly raised spike-specific TCR breadth and depth over controls. With dominance at 160-218 and 743-854, vaccine-associated CD4 TCRs spanned spike. Scientists sampled the repertoires only once the peak T cell response had passed.

Clones were read by immunoSEQ multiplex PCR, and TCRdb kept only the in-frame ones, dropping some. The sample shows under 95,000 clones, roughly 85% of them seen only once. Germline V gene data show CDR1 as LNHDA and CDR2 as SQIVND (reference sequence). This CDR3 comprises 13 residues. V was shortened by 4 bases and J by 2 bases, with 9 bases between the two germline ends. Concerning this clone: Its specificity is unknown.

V and J are TRBV19 and TRBJ2-7, with D perhaps TRBD1 or TRBD2 (6 bases each). The specimen comprised peripheral blood, sampled 28 days after the second AZD1222 dose. This receptor was taken from an adult who received the AZD1222 COVID-19 vaccine. The CDR3 region is CASSKGGAYEQYF. In DNA form, the CDR3 reads TGTGCCAGTAGTAAGGGGGGTGCCTACGAGCAGTACTTC.